This TCR beta chain was retrieved from a study of blood T cell repertoires in COVID-19. Study-wide context: T cells, B-cell-depleted T cells, or PBMCs supplied cDNA or gDNA.

As originally analysed: Amplification of reference gene primers was used by the study to estimate nucleated cell counts. Method: immunoSEQ multiplex PCR; TCRdb's copy keeps in-frame clones and lacks some. The V and J calls and clone size were taken over from that table, and D and trimming were inferred from the DNA. The table lists fewer than 200,000 clones, around nine tenths of them singletons, with approximately 0.56% in the top ten. The sequencing input was peripheral blood. This clonotype originated in a man between 45 and 60 years old with acute or convalescent COVID-19.

CDR3: CASSMGVGGRAPFSGANVLTF. CDR3 sequence (DNA): TGTGCCAGTAGTATGGGAGTAGGGGGGAGGGCCCCTTTCTCTGGGGCCAACGTCCTGACTTTC. This chain connects TRBV19 to TRBJ2-6; D might be TRBD2 (7 bases). Trimming cost V 3 bases and J 0 bases, with 24 bases left between them. This CDR3 comprises 21 residues. Germline CDR1 reads LNHDA; CDR2 reads SQIVND (reference sequence).